This T cell receptor beta chain was obtained from a study of T-cell memory formation after mild COVID-19. A single record per CDR3 protein comes from TCRdb applying MiXCR to the 5' RACE reads. The table includes nearly 110,000 distinct CDR3 sequences, about an eighth detected once. CDR1 is DFQATT, CDR2 SNEGSKA, per germline (reference sequence). The CDR3 sequence is 10 residues long. The V end was cut by 7 bases, the J end by 11 bases, with 12 bases between. This chain links TRBV20-1 with TRBJ2-1; maybe TRBD2 (6 bases). This sequence was found in an adult woman who had mild COVID-19 (a few samples of this study predate the infection). Cell type and time point are not known. Source material: PBMCs or a T cell subset sorted from them (not recorded which). CDR3 protein: CSVKGGQQFF. CDR3 DNA sequence: TGCAGTGTGAAGGGAGGCCAGCAGTTCTTC.